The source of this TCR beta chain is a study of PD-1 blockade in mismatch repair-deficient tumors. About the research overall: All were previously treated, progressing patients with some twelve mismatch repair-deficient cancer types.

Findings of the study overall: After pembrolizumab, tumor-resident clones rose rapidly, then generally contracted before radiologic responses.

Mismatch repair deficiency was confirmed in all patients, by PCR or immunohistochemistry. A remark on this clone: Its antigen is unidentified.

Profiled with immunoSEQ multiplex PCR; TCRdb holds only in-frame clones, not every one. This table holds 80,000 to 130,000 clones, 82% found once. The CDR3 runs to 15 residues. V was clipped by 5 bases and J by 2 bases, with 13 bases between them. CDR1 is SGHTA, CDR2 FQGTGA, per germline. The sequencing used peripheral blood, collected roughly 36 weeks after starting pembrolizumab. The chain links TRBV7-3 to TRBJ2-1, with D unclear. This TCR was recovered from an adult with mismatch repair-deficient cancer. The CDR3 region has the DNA TGTGCCAGCAGCACCCCCGGGTTGACCTACAATGAGCAGTTCTTC. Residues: CASSTPGLTYNEQFF.